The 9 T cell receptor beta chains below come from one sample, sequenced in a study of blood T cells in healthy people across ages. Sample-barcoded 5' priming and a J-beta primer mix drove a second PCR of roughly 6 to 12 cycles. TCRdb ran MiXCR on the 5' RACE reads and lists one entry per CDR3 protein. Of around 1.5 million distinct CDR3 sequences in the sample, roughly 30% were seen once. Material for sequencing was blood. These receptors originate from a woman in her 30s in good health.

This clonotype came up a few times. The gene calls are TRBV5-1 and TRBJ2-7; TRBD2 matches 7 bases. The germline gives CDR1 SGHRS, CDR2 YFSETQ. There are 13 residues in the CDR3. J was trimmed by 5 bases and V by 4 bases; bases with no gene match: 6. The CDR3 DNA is TGCGCCAGCAGCCTCCGGGGGGTCAACGAGCAGTACTTC. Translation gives CASSLRGVNEQYF.

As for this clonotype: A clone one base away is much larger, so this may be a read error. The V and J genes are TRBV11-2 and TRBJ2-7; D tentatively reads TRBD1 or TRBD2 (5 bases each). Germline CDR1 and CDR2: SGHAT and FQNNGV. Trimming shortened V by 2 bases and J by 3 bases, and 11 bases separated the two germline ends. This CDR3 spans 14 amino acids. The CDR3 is CASSLPGRLYEQYF. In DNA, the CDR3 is TGTGCCAGCAGCTTACCAGGGAGACTCTACGAGCAGTACTTC.

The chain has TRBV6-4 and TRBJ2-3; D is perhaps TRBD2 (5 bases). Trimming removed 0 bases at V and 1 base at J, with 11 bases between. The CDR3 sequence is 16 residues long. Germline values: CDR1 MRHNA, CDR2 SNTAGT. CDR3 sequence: CASSDSTGSGTDTQYF. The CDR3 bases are TGTGCCAGCAGTGACTCGACGGGGAGTGGCACAGATACGCAGTATTTT.

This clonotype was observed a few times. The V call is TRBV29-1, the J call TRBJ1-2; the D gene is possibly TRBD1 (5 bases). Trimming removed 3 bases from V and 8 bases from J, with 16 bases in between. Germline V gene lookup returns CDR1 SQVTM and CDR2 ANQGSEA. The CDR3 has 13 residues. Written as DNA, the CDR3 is TGCAGCGTTGACAAGGGGCGATCCGGGGGCTACACCTTC. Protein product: CSVDKGRSGGYTF.

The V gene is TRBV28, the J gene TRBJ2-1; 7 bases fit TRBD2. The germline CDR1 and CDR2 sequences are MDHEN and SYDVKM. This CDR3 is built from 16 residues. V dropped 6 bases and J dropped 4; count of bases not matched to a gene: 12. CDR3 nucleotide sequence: TGTGCCAGCAGCCGGGGGTCTAGCGGAGTGTACAATGAGCAGTTCTTC. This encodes CASSRGSSGVYNEQFF.

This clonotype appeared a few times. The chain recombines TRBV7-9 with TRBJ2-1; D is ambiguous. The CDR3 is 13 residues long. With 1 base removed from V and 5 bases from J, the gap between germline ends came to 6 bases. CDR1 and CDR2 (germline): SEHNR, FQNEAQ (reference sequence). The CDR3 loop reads CASSLEHNNEQFF. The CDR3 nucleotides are TGTGCCAGCAGCTTAGAGCACAACAATGAGCAGTTCTTC.

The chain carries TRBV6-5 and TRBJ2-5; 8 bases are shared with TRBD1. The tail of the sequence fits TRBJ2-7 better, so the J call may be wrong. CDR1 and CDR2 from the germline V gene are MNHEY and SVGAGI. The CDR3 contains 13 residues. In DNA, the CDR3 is TGTGCCAGCAGTCAGGGGGCGTCTCGCGAGCAGTACTTC. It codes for CASSQGASREQYF.

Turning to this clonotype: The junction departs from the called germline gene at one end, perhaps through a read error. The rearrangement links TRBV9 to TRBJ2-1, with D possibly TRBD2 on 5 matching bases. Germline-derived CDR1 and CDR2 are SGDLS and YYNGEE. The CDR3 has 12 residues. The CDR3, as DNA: TGTGCCAGCAGTGTAGTTGAGGGCCAGCAGTTCTTC. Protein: CASSVVEGQQFF.

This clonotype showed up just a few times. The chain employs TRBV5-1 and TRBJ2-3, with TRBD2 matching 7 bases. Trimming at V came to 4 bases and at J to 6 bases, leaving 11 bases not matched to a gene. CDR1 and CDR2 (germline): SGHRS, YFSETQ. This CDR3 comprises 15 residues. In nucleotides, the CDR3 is TGCGCCAGCAGCGCCTTGGCGGGAGCTCTGGATACGCAGTATTTT. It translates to CASSALAGALDTQYF.